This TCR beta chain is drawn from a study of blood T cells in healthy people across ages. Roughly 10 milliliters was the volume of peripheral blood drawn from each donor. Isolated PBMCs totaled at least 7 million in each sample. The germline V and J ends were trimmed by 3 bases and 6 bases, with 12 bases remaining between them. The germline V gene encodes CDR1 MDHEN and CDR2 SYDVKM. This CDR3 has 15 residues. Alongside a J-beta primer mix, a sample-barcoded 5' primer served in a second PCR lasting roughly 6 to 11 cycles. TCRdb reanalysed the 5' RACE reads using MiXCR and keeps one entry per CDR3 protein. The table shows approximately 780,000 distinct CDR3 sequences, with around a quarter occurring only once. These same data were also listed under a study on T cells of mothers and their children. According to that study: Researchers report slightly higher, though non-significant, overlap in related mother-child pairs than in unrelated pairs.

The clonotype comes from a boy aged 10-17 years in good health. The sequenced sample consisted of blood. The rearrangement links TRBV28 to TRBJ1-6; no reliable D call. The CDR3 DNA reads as TGTGCCAGCAGTTTGATCGTCTCTTTTAATTCACCCCTCCACTTT. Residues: CASSLIVSFNSPLHF. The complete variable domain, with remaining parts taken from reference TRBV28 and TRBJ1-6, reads DVKVTQSSRYLVKRTGEKVFLECVQDMDHENMFWYRQDPGLGLRLIYFSYDVKMKEKGDIPEGYSVSREKKERFSLILESASTNQTSMYLCASSLIVSFNSPLHFGNGTRLTVT.